The 23 T cell receptor beta chains below come from one sample, sequenced in a study of T-cell memory formation after mild COVID-19. MiXCR, applied by TCRdb to the 5' RACE reads, yields one record per CDR3 protein. The repertoire holds 250,000 to 350,000 distinct CDR3 sequences, with approximately 19% as singletons. Sequencing was performed on PBMCs or a T cell subset sorted from them (not recorded which). The origin of the receptors is a man younger than 30 who had mild COVID-19 (a few samples of this study predate the infection). Cell type and time point are not known.

V usage is TRBV11-2 and J usage is TRBJ1-2; 8 bases are shared with TRBD1. Trimming at V came to 0 bases and at J to 8 bases, leaving 5 bases not matched to a gene. Germline V gene data show CDR1 as SGHAT and CDR2 as FQNNGV. The CDR3 totals 14 residues. CDR3 loop: CASSLEAGGSGYTF. The CDR3 nucleotides read TGTGCCAGCAGCTTAGAGGCAGGGGGCAGCGGCTACACCTTC.

The chain carries TRBV10-3 and TRBJ2-1; no definite D call. The germline CDR1 and CDR2 sequences are ENHRY and SYGVKD. The CDR3 length is 11 residues. Between the trimmed V and J ends, which lost 8 bases and 5 bases, there was a span of 7 bases. This CDR3 is CAIGIDNEQFF. The CDR3 DNA is TGTGCCATCGGGATAGACAATGAGCAGTTCTTC.

The rearrangement links TRBV24-1 to TRBJ2-3, with 7 bases aligning to TRBD1. The CDR3 extends over 15 amino acids. The V gene's germline CDR1 is KGHDR and CDR2 SFDVKD. With V trimmed by 4 bases and J by 2 bases, 5 bases remained unmatched. Written as DNA, the CDR3 is TGTGCCACCAGTGACACCGGGACAGCCACAGATACGCAGTATTTT. Translating it yields CATSDTGTATDTQYF.

Details on this clonotype: At one of its ends the junction is not consistent with the germline gene, which may arise from a read error. The chain couples TRBV2 to TRBJ1-5; D unresolved. The CDR3 has 14 residues. Germline V gives CDR1 SNHLY, CDR2 FYNNEI. The CDR3 DNA is TGTGCCAGCAGTGAGCAACGTAGCGATCAGCCCCAGCATTTT. Translation gives CASSEQRSDQPQHF.

This clonotype was picked up a small number of times. This chain connects TRBV6-5 to TRBJ2-2; no clear D. The V and J ends lost 4 bases and 0 bases respectively, with 12 bases between them. CDR1 is MNHEY, CDR2 SVGAGI, per germline. This CDR3 region has 16 residues. Written as DNA, the CDR3 is TGTGCCAGCAGTTTGGGCAGACCGGCGAACACCGGGGAGCTGTTTTTT. Protein: CASSLGRPANTGELFF.

The chain couples TRBV3-1 to TRBJ1-2; no definite D call. The germline gives CDR1 LGHDT, CDR2 YNNKEL (reference sequence). The CDR3 covers 14 residues. V was cut by 0 bases and J by 4 bases, with 9 bases left in between. The CDR3 sequence: CASSQDIGLYGYTF. The CDR3, as DNA: TGTGCCAGCAGCCAAGATATTGGCCTCTATGGCTACACCTTC.

As DNA, the CDR3 is TGTGCCAGCTCACCACTCCGAGGACAGACAGAGACCCAGTACTTC. Translation gives CASSPLRGQTETQYF. The rearrangement joins TRBV18 to TRBJ2-5; TRBD1 is a possible D gene (6 bases). Germline V CDR1 and CDR2: KGHSH, LQKENI. The V end lost 1 base, the J end lost 4 bases, and 13 bases lay between the germline ends. There are 15 residues in the CDR3. The whole variable domain, filled in from reference TRBV18 and TRBJ2-5, reads NAGVMQNPRHLVRRRGQEARLRCSPMKGHSHVYWYRQLPEEGLKFMVYLQKENIIDESGMPKERFSAEFPKEGPSILRIQQVVRGDSAAYFCASSPLRGQTETQYFGPGTRLLVL.

The chain employs TRBV7-3 and TRBJ2-1; 9 nucleotides match TRBD2. After removal of 4 bases from V and 3 bases from J, the junction contained 4 bases not matched to a gene. The CDR3 consists of 15 residues. The germline V gene has CDR1 SGHTA and CDR2 FQGTGA. The CDR3 loop is CASSSLAGHYNEQFF. The CDR3 bases are TGTGCCAGCAGCTCCCTAGCGGGACACTACAATGAGCAGTTCTTC.

This clonotype was detected ten times or more. The J gene is TRBJ1-5, the V gene TRBV2; D is ambiguous. The CDR3 length is 14 residues. V gave up 7 bases and J gave up 0 bases, with 10 bases separating them. Germline CDR1 SNHLY, CDR2 FYNNEI. The chain's CDR3 is CASTGSISNQPQHF. The CDR3 DNA sequence: TGTGCCAGCACGGGAAGCATTAGCAATCAGCCCCAGCATTTT. Variable domain in full (rest from reference TRBV2 and TRBJ1-5): EPEVTQTPSHQVTQMGQEVILRCVPISNHLYFYWYRQILGQKVEFLVSFYNNEISEKSEIFDDQFSVERPDGSNFTLKIRSTKLEDSAMYFCASTGSISNQPQHFGDGTRLSIL.

V gene TRBV7-3 combines with J gene TRBJ1-6; D remains ambiguous. The CDR3 covers 15 residues. The V end was cut by 1 base, the J end by 3 bases, with 7 bases between. Looked up from germline, CDR1 is SGHTA and CDR2 is FQGTGA. CDR3 coding DNA: TGTGCCAGCAGCTTAAACCCGGGCTATAATTCACCCCTCCACTTT. Residues: CASSLNPGYNSPLHF. The complete variable domain, with remaining parts taken from reference TRBV7-3 and TRBJ1-6, reads GAGVSQTPSNKVTEKGKYVELRCDPISGHTALYWYRQSLGQGPEFLIYFQGTGAADDSGLPNDRFFAVRPEGSVSTLKIQRTERGDSAVYLCASSLNPGYNSPLHFGNGTRLTVT.

This clonotype appeared a few times. The CDR3 DNA sequence: TGCGCCAGCAGCCTTCAAGCCAGCTCTGGAAACACCATATATTTT. Protein: CASSLQASSGNTIYF. The gene calls are TRBV5-1 and TRBJ1-3; D is undetermined. The ends were cut back, 4 bases at V and 0 bases at J, with 11 bases in the middle. The germline gives CDR1 SGHRS, CDR2 YFSETQ. The CDR3 runs 15 residues.

This clonotype was detected only a few times. The genes are TRBV7-2 and TRBJ2-2; the D gene could be TRBD1 or TRBD2 (6 bases each). The CDR3 loop spans 16 amino acids. V dropped 8 bases and J dropped 4 bases, with 20 bases sitting between them. CDR1 and CDR2 (germline): SGHTA, FQGNSA. The CDR3 sequence is CASPDSLAKRTGELFF. DNA of the CDR3: TGTGCCAGCCCGGACAGCCTAGCGAAACGCACCGGGGAGCTGTTTTTT.

The V and J genes are TRBV12-3 or TRBV12-4 and TRBJ2-7; TRBD1 or TRBD2 may be the D gene (5 bases each). This CDR3 has 15 amino acids. V lost 6 bases and J 6 bases, leaving 21 bases between the germline ends. DNA for the CDR3: TGTGCCAGCAGCGCCCGAGGGGCGGCATCAGTCGAGCAGTACTTC. It yields the protein CASSARGAASVEQYF.

This clonotype was detected ten times or more. The chain is built from TRBV12-3 or TRBV12-4 and TRBJ1-5, with D possibly matching TRBD1 (5 bases). There are 14 residues in the CDR3. Deletions cut 2 bases from V and 4 bases from J, with 9 bases between. The CDR3 protein is CASSLPGGNQPQHF. In nucleotides, the CDR3 is TGTGCCAGCAGTTTACCGGGGGGGAATCAGCCCCAGCATTTT.

This clonotype was detected only a few times. The gene calls are TRBV7-2 and TRBJ2-1, with TRBD1 identical over 7 bases. The CDR3 is 14 residues long. V shed 1 base and J 7 bases; nucleotides not matched to a gene: 4. Germline V lookup: CDR1 SGHTA, CDR2 FQGNSA. CDR3 residues: CASSLVGQNNEQFF. Written as DNA, the CDR3 is TGTGCCAGCAGCTTAGTGGGACAGAATAATGAGCAGTTCTTC.

This clonotype came up many times. The V gene is TRBV5-6, the J gene TRBJ2-2; D is uncertain. CDR3 length: 13 residues. Germline-derived CDR1 and CDR2 are SGHDT and YYEEEE. V was trimmed by 2 bases and J by 6 bases, leaving 8 bases between them. Here the CDR3 DNA reads TGTGCCAGCAGCTTTTTCACCGCCGGGGAGCTGTTTTTT. As protein: CASSFFTAGELFF.

This clonotype was counted only a few times. The J gene is TRBJ2-5, the V gene TRBV7-2; D gene uncertain. There are 13 residues in the CDR3. The germline V and J ends were trimmed by 4 bases and 3 bases, with 9 bases remaining between them. Looked up from germline, CDR1 is SGHTA and CDR2 is FQGNSA. The DNA of the CDR3 is TGTGCCAGCAGCTCTAGGGAAGAAGAGACCCAGTACTTC. It codes for CASSSREEETQYF.

This clonotype was found a few times. The chain links TRBV7-6 to TRBJ2-3; TRBD2 might be the D (6 bases). Germline V CDR1 and CDR2: SGHVS, FNYEAQ. The CDR3 has 16 amino acids. Trimming removed 1 base at V and 1 base at J, with 12 bases between. This CDR3 is CASSLVAGSGTDTQYF. The CDR3 DNA follows: TGTGCCAGCAGCTTAGTCGCCGGGAGTGGCACAGATACGCAGTATTTT.

The genes are TRBV7-3 and TRBJ1-1, with 7 nucleotides matching TRBD1. The CDR3 contains 14 residues. The V and J ends lost 1 base and 7 bases, in that order; junction bases with no gene match: 6. Per the germline V gene, CDR1 is SGHTA and CDR2 is FQGTGA. The CDR3 loop reads CASSLRAGGVEAFF. The CDR3 DNA sequence: TGTGCCAGCAGCTTAAGGGCAGGGGGTGTTGAAGCTTTCTTT. Complete variable domain (other parts from reference TRBV7-3 and TRBJ1-1): GAGVSQTPSNKVTEKGKYVELRCDPISGHTALYWYRQSLGQGPEFLIYFQGTGAADDSGLPNDRFFAVRPEGSVSTLKIQRTERGDSAVYLCASSLRAGGVEAFFGQGTRLTVV.

This clonotype was detected many times. This sequence joins TRBV7-2 and TRBJ2-7; no clear D. This CDR3 contains 15 residues. Trimming shortened V by 4 bases and J by 0 bases, and 13 bases separated the two germline ends. Germline-derived CDR1 and CDR2 are SGHTA and FQGNSA. The CDR3 region is CASSSTTENSYEQYF. The CDR3, as DNA: TGTGCCAGCAGCTCCACGACGGAGAACTCCTACGAGCAGTACTTC.

V and J are TRBV7-9 and TRBJ2-3, with D tentatively TRBD2 (6 bases). The V gene lost 3 bases and the J gene lost 2 bases, with 9 bases spanning the gap. The CDR3 has 14 residues. The germline V gene encodes CDR1 SEHNR and CDR2 FQNEAQ (reference sequence). CDR3 DNA sequence: TGTGCCAGCAGCTTGCCGGGACTCACAGATACGCAGTATTTT. It encodes CASSLPGLTDTQYF.

This sequence joins TRBV7-9 and TRBJ2-2; D may correspond to TRBD1 or TRBD2 (5 bases each). Germline CDR1 and CDR2: SEHNR and FQNEAQ (reference sequence). This CDR3 is built from 15 residues. Trimming took off 8 bases at V and 8 bases at J, with 21 bases between the two ends. The CDR3 DNA reads as TGTGCCAGCGCCCCCGGGACCCCCACCCCAGGGGAGCTGTTTTTT. Translating it yields CASAPGTPTPGELFF.

The V call is TRBV18, the J call TRBJ1-1; 7 positions agree with TRBD1. CDR1 and CDR2 (germline): KGHSH, LQKENI. The trim removed 2 bases at V and 1 base at J, leaving 4 bases unmatched. There are 15 residues in the CDR3. This chain's CDR3 is CASSPFGTENTEAFF. CDR3 coding DNA: TGTGCCAGCTCACCATTCGGGACAGAGAACACTGAAGCTTTCTTT.